This T cell receptor (beta chain) was captured by sequencing in a study of control samples from healthy donors and cancer patients (dated by TCRdb to about 2020). The method behind the library was the immunoSEQ multiplex PCR assay. The immuneACCESS repertoire file appears here via TCRdb, limited to in-frame rearrangements. These files lack a portion of the clones; in checked studies, under half of the deficit traces to unresolved V genes, and the cause of the others is not known. This sample has 25,000 to 30,000 clones in its table, and approximately 90% of those were observed once. Together, the top ten hold more than 1.5% of the sample. Trimming at the junction amounts to 1 base on V and 9 bases on J, and the germline ends lie 7 bases apart. CDR1 SGHVS and CDR2 FQNEAQ were looked up in the germline V gene. Spanning cysteine to phenylalanine, the CDR3 consists of 12 amino acids. Only the CDR3 portion is preserved as DNA: 36 bases, with reading frame beginning at the first base.

This clone appeared once. Its antigen is not yet known. Base qualities are not recorded, but no much larger clone differs from it by a single base. The chain is made from TRBV7-8 and TRBJ1-5, with no reliable assignment of the D segment. This sequence was found in a woman aged 40 to 49 with lung cancer. The sequencing sample was made of PBMCs. The sequenced DNA is TGTGCCAGCAGCTTAGTAGCGGGGCCCCAGCATTTT. Its amino acids are CASSLVAGPQHF.